This T cell receptor beta chain was retrieved from a study of blood T cell repertoires in COVID-19. Sequencing was performed with immunoSEQ multiplex PCR; in TCRdb, only in-frame clones are kept and a portion is missing. The profile covers some 250,000 clones, with approximately 91% appearing a single time and 2% to 2.5% taken by the ten largest. Between the trimmed V and J ends, which lost 7 bases and 1 base, there was a span of 12 bases. CDR1 and CDR2 (germline): MNHEY, SVGAGI. The CDR3 spans 14 residues. The origin of this receptor is a woman between 40 and 55 years old with acute COVID-19. V usage is TRBV6-5 and J usage is TRBJ2-3, with D tentatively TRBD2 (5 bases). The sequenced sample consisted of PBMCs or T cells enriched from blood (not recorded which). In nucleotides, the CDR3 is TGTGCCAGCACCAGCTTCGGGGGCACAGATACGCAGTATTTT. It translates to CASTSFGGTDTQYF.